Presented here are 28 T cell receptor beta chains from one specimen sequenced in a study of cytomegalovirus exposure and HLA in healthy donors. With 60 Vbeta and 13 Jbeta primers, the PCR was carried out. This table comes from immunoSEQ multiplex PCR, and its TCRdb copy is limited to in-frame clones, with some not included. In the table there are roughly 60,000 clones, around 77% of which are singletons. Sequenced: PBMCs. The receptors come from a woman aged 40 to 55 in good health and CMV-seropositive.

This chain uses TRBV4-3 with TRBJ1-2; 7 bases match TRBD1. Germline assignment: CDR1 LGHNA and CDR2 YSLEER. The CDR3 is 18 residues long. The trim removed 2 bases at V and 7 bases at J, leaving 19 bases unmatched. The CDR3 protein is CASSQRLNQGVVSLGYTF. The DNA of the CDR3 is TGCGCCAGCAGCCAACGATTAAACCAGGGGGTTGTAAGTCTTGGCTACACCTTC.

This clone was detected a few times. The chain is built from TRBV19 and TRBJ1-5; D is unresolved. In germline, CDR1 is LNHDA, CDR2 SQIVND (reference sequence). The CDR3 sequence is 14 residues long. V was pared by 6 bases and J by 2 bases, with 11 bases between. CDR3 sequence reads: CASSAVSGNQPQHF. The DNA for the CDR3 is TGTGCCAGTAGCGCCGTCTCGGGCAATCAGCCCCAGCATTTT. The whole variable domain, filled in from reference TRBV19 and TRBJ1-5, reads DGGITQSPKYLFRKEGQNVTLSCEQNLNHDAMYWYRQDPGQGLRLIYYSQIVNDFQKGDIAEGYSVSREKKESFPLTVTSAQKNPTAFYLCASSAVSGNQPQHFGDGTRLSIL.

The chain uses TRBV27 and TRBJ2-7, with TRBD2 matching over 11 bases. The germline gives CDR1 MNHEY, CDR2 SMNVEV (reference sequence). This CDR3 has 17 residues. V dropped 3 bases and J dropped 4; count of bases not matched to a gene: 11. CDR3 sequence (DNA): TGTGCCAGCAGTTTCCTCCTCACTAGCGGGGGTGTTTACGAGCAGTACTTC. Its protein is CASSFLLTSGGVYEQYF.

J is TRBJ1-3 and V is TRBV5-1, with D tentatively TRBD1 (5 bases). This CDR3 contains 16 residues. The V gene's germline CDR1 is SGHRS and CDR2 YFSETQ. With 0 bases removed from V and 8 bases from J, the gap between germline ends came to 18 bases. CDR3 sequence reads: CASSLDAQGVADTIYF. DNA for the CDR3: TGCGCCAGCAGCTTGGACGCGCAAGGGGTAGCAGACACCATATATTTT.

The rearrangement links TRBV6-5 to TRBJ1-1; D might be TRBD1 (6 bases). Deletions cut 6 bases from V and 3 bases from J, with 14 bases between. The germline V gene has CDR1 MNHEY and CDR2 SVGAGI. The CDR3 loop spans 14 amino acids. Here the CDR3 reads CASRWDTPYTEAFF. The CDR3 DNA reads TGTGCCAGCAGATGGGACACCCCATACACTGAAGCTTTCTTT.

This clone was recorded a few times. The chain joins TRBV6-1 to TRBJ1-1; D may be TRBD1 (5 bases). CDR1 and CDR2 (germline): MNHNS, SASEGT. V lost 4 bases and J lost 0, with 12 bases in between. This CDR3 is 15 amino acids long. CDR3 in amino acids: CASSVRGGMNTEAFF. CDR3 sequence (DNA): TGTGCCAGCAGTGTAAGGGGCGGTATGAACACTGAAGCTTTCTTT.

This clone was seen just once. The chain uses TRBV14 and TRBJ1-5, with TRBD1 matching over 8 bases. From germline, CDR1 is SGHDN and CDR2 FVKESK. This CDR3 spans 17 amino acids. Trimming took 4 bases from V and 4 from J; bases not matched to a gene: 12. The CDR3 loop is CASSPRARDRRNQPQHF. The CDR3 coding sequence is TGTGCCAGCAGCCCCCGGGCCCGGGACAGGAGAAATCAGCCCCAGCATTTT.

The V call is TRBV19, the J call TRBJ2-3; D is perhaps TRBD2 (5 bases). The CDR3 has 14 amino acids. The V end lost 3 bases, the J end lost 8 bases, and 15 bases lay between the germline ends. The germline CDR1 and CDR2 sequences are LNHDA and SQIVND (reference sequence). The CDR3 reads CASSMSPGVGTQYF. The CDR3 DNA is TGTGCCAGTAGTATGAGCCCCGGGGTAGGTACGCAGTATTTT.

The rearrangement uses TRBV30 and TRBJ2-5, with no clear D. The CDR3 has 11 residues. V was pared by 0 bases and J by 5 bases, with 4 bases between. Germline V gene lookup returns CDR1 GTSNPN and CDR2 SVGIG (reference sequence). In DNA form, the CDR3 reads TGTGCCTGGAGTGTCAGTGAGACCCAGTACTTC. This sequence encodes CAWSVSETQYF.

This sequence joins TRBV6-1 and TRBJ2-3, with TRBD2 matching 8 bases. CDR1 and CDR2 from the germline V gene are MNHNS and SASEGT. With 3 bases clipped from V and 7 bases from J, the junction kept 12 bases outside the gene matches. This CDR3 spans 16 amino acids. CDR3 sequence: CASSDAKGLGLHTQYF. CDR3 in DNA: TGTGCCAGCAGTGATGCCAAGGGACTAGGGCTACATACGCAGTATTTT.

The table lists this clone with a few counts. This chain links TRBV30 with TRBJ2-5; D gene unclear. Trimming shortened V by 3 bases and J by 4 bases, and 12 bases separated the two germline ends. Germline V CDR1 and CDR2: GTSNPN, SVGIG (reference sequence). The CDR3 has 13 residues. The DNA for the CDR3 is TGTGCCTGGAGCGTCCGGAGTGGAGAGACCCAGTACTTC. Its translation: CAWSVRSGETQYF.

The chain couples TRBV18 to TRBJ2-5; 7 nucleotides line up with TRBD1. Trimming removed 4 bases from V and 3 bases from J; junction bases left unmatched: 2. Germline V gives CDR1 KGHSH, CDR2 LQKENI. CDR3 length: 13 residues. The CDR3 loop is CASSRGQEETQYF. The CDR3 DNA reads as TGTGCCAGCTCACGAGGACAGGAAGAGACCCAGTACTTC.

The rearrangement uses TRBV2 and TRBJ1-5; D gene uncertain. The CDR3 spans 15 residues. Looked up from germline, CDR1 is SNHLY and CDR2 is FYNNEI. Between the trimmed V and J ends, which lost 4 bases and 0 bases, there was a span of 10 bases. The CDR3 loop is CASSVQTDSNQPQHF. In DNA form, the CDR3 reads TGTGCCAGCAGTGTACAAACCGATAGCAATCAGCCCCAGCATTTT.

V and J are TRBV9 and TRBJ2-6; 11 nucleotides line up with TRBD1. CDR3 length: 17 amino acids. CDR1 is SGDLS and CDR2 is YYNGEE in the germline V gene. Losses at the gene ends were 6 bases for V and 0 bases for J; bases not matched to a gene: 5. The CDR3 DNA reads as TGTGCCAGCACCCCGGGACAGGGGGACTCTGGGGCCAACGTCCTGACTTTC. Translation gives CASTPGQGDSGANVLTF. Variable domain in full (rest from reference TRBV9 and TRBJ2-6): DSGVTQTPKHLITATGQRVTLRCSPRSGDLSVYWYQQSLDQGLQFLIQYYNGEERAKGNILERFSAQQFPDLHSELNLSSLELGDSALYFCASTPGQGDSGANVLTFGAGSRLTVL.

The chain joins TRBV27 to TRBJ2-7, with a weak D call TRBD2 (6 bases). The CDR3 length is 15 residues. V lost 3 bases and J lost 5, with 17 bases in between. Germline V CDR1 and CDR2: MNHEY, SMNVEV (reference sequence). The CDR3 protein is CASSLIGGVINEQYF. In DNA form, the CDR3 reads TGTGCCAGCAGTTTGATCGGCGGGGTCATCAACGAGCAGTACTTC.

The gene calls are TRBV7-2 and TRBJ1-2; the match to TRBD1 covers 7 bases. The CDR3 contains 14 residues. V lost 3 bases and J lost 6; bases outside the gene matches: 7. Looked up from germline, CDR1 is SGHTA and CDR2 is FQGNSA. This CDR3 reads CASSLRTGQHGYTF. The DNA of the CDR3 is TGTGCCAGCAGCTTGAGGACAGGTCAACATGGCTACACCTTC.

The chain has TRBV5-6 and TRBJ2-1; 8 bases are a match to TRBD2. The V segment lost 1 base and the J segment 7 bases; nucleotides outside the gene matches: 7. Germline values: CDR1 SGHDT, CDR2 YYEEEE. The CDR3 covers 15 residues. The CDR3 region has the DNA TGTGCCAGCAGCTTGTATAGCGGGGTGGAAAATGAGCAGTTCTTC. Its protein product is CASSLYSGVENEQFF.

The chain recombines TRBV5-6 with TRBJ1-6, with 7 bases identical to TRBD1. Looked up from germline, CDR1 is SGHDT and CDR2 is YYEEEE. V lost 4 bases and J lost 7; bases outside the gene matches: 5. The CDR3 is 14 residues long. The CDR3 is CASSTTGWNSPLHF. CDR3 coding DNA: TGTGCCAGCAGCACGACAGGGTGGAATTCACCCCTCCACTTT.

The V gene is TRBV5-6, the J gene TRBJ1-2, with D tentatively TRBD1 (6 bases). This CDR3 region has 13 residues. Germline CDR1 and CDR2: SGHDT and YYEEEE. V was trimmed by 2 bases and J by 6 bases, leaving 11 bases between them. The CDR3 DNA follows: TGTGCCAGCAGCTTTCCATCAGGGGATGGCTACACCTTC. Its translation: CASSFPSGDGYTF.

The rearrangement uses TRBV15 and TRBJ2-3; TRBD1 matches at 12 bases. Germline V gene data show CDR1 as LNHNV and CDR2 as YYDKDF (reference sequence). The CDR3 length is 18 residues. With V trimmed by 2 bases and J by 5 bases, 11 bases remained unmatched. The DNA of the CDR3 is TGTGCCACCAGCAGATCTTTCCCGGGACAGGGGGCGGGAGATACGCAGTATTTT. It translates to CATSRSFPGQGAGDTQYF.

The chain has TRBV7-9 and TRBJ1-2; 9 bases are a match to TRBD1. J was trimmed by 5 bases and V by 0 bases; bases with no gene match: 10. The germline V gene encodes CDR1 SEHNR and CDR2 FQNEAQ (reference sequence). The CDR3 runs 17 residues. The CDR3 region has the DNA TGTGCCAGCAGCTTAGCTACAGGGGGCGTGAAGGGTTATGGCTACACCTTC. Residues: CASSLATGGVKGYGYTF.

The CDR3 spells CASRPQGSGANVLTF. The CDR3 DNA sequence: TGTGCCAGCCGCCCCCAGGGGTCTGGGGCCAACGTCCTGACTTTC. The chain combines TRBV27 with TRBJ2-6; possible D gene TRBD1, 6 bases. The germline V gene encodes CDR1 MNHEY and CDR2 SMNVEV (reference sequence). The V and J ends lost 8 bases and 1 base respectively, with 12 bases between them. The CDR3 length is 15 residues.

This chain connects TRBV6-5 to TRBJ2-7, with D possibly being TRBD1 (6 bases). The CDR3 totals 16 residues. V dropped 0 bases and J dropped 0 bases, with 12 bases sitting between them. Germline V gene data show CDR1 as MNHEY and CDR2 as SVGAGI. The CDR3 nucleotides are TGTGCCAGCAGTTACTCGTGGGACACCGGCTCCTACGAGCAGTACTTC. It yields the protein CASSYSWDTGSYEQYF.

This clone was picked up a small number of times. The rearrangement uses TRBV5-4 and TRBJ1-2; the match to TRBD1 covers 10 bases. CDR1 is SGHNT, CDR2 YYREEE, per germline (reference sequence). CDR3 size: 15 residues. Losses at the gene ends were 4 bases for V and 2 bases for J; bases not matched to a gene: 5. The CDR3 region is CASSGRDRGNYGYTF. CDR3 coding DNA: TGTGCCAGCAGCGGCCGGGACAGGGGAAACTATGGCTACACCTTC.

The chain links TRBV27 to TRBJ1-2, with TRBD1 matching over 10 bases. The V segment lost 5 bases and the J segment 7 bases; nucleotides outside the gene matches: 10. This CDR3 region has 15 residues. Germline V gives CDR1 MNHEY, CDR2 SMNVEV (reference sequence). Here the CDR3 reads CASSPRTGGYGGYTF. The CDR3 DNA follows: TGTGCCAGCAGTCCTCGGACAGGGGGATATGGTGGCTACACCTTC.

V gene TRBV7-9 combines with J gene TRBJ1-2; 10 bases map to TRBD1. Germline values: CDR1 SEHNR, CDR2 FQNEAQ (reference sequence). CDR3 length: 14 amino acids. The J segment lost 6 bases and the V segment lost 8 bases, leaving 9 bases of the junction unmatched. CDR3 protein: CASRLTGTGDGYTF. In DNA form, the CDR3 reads TGTGCCAGCCGACTCACCGGGACAGGGGATGGCTACACCTTC.

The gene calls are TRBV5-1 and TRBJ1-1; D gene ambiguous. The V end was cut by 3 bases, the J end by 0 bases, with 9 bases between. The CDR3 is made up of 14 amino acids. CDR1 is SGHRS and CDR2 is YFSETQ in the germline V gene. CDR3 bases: TGCGCCAGCAGCTCCTCTTCGGTGAACACTGAAGCTTTCTTT. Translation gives CASSSSSVNTEAFF.

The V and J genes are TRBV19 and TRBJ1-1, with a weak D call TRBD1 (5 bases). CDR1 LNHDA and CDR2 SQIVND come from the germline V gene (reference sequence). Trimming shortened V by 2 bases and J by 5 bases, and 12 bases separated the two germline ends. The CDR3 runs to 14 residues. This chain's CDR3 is CASSILAGGTEAFF. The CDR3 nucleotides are TGTGCCAGTAGTATATTAGCGGGGGGGACTGAAGCTTTCTTT.